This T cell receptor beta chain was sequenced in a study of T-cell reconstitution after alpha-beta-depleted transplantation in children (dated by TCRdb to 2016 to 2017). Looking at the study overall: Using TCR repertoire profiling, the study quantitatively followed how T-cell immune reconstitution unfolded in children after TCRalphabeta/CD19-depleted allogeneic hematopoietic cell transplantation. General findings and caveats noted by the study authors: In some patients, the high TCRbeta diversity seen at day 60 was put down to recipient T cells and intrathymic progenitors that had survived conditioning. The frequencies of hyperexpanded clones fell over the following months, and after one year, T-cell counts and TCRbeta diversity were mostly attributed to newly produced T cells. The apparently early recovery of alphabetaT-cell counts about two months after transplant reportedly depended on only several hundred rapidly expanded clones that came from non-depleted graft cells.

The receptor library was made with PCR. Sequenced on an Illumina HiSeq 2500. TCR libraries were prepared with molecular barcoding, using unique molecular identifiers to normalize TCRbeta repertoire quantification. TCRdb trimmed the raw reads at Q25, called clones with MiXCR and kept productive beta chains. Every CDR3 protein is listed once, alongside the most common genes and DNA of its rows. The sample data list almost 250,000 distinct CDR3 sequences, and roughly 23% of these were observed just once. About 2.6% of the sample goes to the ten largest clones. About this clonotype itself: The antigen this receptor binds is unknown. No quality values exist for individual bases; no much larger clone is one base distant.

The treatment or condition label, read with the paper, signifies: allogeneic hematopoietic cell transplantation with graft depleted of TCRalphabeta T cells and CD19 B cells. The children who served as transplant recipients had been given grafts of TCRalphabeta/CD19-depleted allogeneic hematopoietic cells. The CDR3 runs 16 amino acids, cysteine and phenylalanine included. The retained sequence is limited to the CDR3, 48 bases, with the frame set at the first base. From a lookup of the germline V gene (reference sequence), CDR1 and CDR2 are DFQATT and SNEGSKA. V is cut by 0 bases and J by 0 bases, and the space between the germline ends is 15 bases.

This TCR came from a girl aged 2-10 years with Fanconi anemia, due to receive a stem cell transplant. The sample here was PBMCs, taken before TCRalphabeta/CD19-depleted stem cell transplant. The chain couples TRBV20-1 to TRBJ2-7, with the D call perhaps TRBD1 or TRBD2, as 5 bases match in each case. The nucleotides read TGCAGTGCTAGAGAGGTGGGGACCGCGAGCTCCTACGAGCAGTACTTC. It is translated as CSAREVGTASSYEQYF.